This note documents a single T cell receptor beta chain sequence. Its antigen is still unknown. Measured with immunoSEQ multiplex PCR; TCRdb has only the in-frame clones, and not every one. The sample consists of over 110,000 clones, 85% to 90% of them appearing once. The CDR3 spans 14 residues. This specimen comes from a study of T cell responses to AZD1222 COVID-19 vaccine. Study-wide findings and caveats: The donors showed a predominance of white British ancestry and of females, with possible underestimation of clonal diversity. Along spike, vaccine-associated CD4 TCRs were found throughout, with dominance at 160-218 and 743-854.

Pooled together were second doses at about 4 or about 12 weeks. Material: peripheral blood, obtained 28 days after the second AZD1222 dose. The receptor was derived from an adult who received the AZD1222 COVID-19 vaccine. The J gene is TRBJ2-7, the V gene TRBV21-1; whether TRBD1, the table's D call, matches the DNA was not checked. TRBV21-1 is an annotated pseudogene. The DNA for the CDR3 is TGTGCCAGCAGCCACGACAGGAGCTCCTACGAGCAGTACTTC. It yields the protein CASSHDRSSYEQYF.